The 9 T cell receptor beta chains in this list originate from one sample, sequenced in a study of shared clonotypes between healthy human individuals. TCRdb keeps only in-frame clones here, not all; method: immunoSEQ multiplex PCR. Among over a million clones listed, approximately 97% were seen once. Sequencing was performed on naive CD4+ T cells sorted from blood. Noted subset: CD45RA+ positively selected. The receptors were gathered from a man aged 30 to 45 in good health.

The CDR3 sequence: CASSLDSPGSSYEQYF. The CDR3 region has the DNA TGTGCCAGCAGCTTAGATTCCCCGGGAAGCTCCTACGAGCAGTACTTC. The rearrangement uses TRBV7-6 and TRBJ2-7, with a tentative D call TRBD2 (5 bases). This CDR3 spans 16 amino acids. V lost 1 base, J lost 0 bases, and 13 bases lay in between. From germline, CDR1 is SGHVS and CDR2 FNYEAQ.

Concerning this clone itself: A read error may produce the germline difference seen at one junction end. The chain recombines TRBV7-2 with TRBJ2-7; D unresolved. The germline gives CDR1 SGHTA, CDR2 FQGNSA. The CDR3 covers 13 residues. The CDR3 region is CASSFGRPYEQYF. The CDR3 DNA sequence: TGTGCCAGCAGCTTTGGCAGACCCTATGAGCAGTACTTC.

The chain couples TRBV5-8 to TRBJ1-5; D is undetermined. V was trimmed by 2 bases and J by 7 bases, leaving 13 bases between them. Germline V gives CDR1 SGHTS, CDR2 YDEGEE. This CDR3 comprises 14 residues. CDR3 protein: CASSFRPGWQPQHF. DNA for the CDR3: TGTGCCAGCAGCTTTCGTCCCGGATGGCAGCCCCAGCATTTT. The whole variable domain, remainder taken from reference TRBV5-8 and TRBJ1-5, is EAGVTQSPTHLIKTRGQQATLRCSPISGHTSVYWYQQALGLGLQFLLWYDEGEERNRGNFPPRFSGRQFPNYSSELNVNALELEDSALYLCASSFRPGWQPQHFGDGTRLSIL.

This rearrangement joins TRBV5-6 to TRBJ2-5; D is undetermined. Germline CDR1 is SGHDT and CDR2 is YYEEEE. The CDR3 runs to 14 residues. Trimming took off 4 bases at V and 1 base at J, with 11 bases between the two ends. The CDR3 here is CASSRAGPQETQYF. The CDR3 coding sequence is TGTGCCAGCAGCCGCGCCGGTCCCCAAGAGACCCAGTACTTC.

The chain has TRBV6-6 and TRBJ2-7; no firm D call. Germline CDR1 and CDR2: MNHNY and SVGAGI (reference sequence). Trimming removed 7 bases from V and 1 base from J, with 20 bases in between. This CDR3 has 16 amino acids. This CDR3 reads CASKNRSASGSYEQYF. The CDR3 DNA reads TGTGCCAGCAAAAATCGGTCAGCCTCCGGGTCCTACGAGCAGTACTTC.

The chain carries TRBV19 and TRBJ2-5; D perhaps matches TRBD1 (6 bases). The CDR3 runs 16 residues. The germline V gene has CDR1 LNHDA and CDR2 SQIVND (reference sequence). V lost 6 bases and J lost 4, with 21 bases in between. In DNA form, the CDR3 reads TGTGCCAGTAGGTTAATGGACAGTGGAGCATCAGAGACCCAGTACTTC. This translates into CASRLMDSGASETQYF. The complete variable domain, with remaining parts taken from reference TRBV19 and TRBJ2-5, reads DGGITQSPKYLFRKEGQNVTLSCEQNLNHDAMYWYRQDPGQGLRLIYYSQIVNDFQKGDIAEGYSVSREKKESFPLTVTSAQKNPTAFYLCASRLMDSGASETQYFGPGTRLLVL.

The chain combines TRBV18 with TRBJ2-7; 10 nucleotides line up with TRBD1. The ends lost 3 bases at V and 1 base at J; junction bases unmatched: 6. CDR1 is KGHSH and CDR2 is LQKENI in the germline V gene. The CDR3 is made up of 16 amino acids. Here the CDR3 reads CASSPRAGQGSYEQYF. DNA of the CDR3: TGTGCCAGCTCACCCCGGGCGGGACAGGGGTCCTACGAGCAGTACTTC. Drawing the rest from reference TRBV18 and TRBJ2-7, the complete variable domain is NAGVMQNPRHLVRRRGQEARLRCSPMKGHSHVYWYRQLPEEGLKFMVYLQKENIIDESGMPKERFSAEFPKEGPSILRIQQVVRGDSAAYFCASSPRAGQGSYEQYFGPGTRLTVT.

Only one count was recorded for this clone. The rearrangement uses TRBV9 and TRBJ2-2; D remains ambiguous. V lost 1 base and J 3 bases, leaving 10 bases between the germline ends. CDR3 length equals 15 residues. CDR1 is SGDLS, CDR2 YYNGEE, per germline. CDR3 bases: TGTGCCAGCAGCGTACGCCCCTCCCACACCGGGGAGCTGTTTTTT. Its protein product is CASSVRPSHTGELFF.

The V gene is TRBV15, the J gene TRBJ2-3; 9 positions agree with TRBD1. CDR1 and CDR2 from the germline V gene are LNHNV and YYDKDF (reference sequence). The CDR3 has 14 residues. Trimming cost V 5 bases and J 3 bases; bases outside gene matches: 3. The CDR3 bases are TGTGCCACCAGCGCCGGACAGGGGACAGATACGCAGTATTTT. Translation gives CATSAGQGTDTQYF.